This T cell receptor (beta chain) was captured by sequencing in a study of shared clonotypes between healthy human individuals. The CDR3 has 13 residues. Germline V gene sequence: CDR1 SEHNR, CDR2 FQNEAQ (reference sequence). V was clipped by 5 bases and J by 4 bases, with 12 bases between them. TCRdb's table, derived via immunoSEQ multiplex PCR, lists solely in-frame clones and lacks some. In the table there are roughly 500,000 clones, 95% to 96% of which are singletons. Sequenced: naive CD4+ T cells sorted from blood. Documented subset: CD45RA+ positively selected. The chain is built from TRBV7-9 and TRBJ2-7, with D possibly TRBD1 on 6 matching bases. The sequence was collected from a woman aged 25 to 39 in good health. The CDR3 region has the DNA TGTGCCAGCAGCCCAACAGGGTTTTACGAGCAGTACTTC. Its translation is CASSPTGFYEQYF.